This T cell receptor (beta chain) comes out of a study of T-cell reconstitution after alpha-beta-depleted transplantation in children. Study-level results: The study reportedly traced alpha-beta T cells about two months after transplant to several hundred expanded graft clones. Surviving recipient T cells and thymic progenitors accounted for the high day-60 TCRbeta diversity observed in some patients. At one year after transplant, newly produced T cells mostly accounted for T-cell counts and diversity.

The J segment lost 4 bases and the V segment lost 9 bases, leaving 19 bases of the junction unmatched. The CDR3 has 17 residues. Germline CDR1 reads MGHDK; CDR2 reads SYGVNS. Details on this clonotype: What it recognizes is unknown.

As it was prepared, the TCRbeta library received unique molecular identifiers. TCRdb re-called the PCR reads through MiXCR, storing one row per CDR3 protein. There are fewer than 450,000 distinct CDR3 sequences in the sample; around 15% occur only once, and about 41% lies in the top ten. The chain combines TRBV25-1 with TRBJ2-5; 8 bases are shared with TRBD1. The TCR comes from a male patient under 10 years old who had a stem cell transplant for acute lymphoblastic leukemia, so the T cells may come from the graft donor. Here the sequenced sample was PBMCs, mostly from graft donor cells, taken 360 days after TCRalphabeta/CD19-depleted stem cell transplant. This CDR3 is CASTLMAGGLEVETQYF. The CDR3, as DNA: TGTGCCAGTACTCTTATGGCAGGGGGCTTAGAGGTAGAGACCCAGTACTTC.